The 17 T cell receptor beta chains below come from one sample, sequenced in a study of CD8 T cells in ankylosing spondylitis. One entry per CDR3 protein, called by TCRdb with MiXCR from the 5' RACE reads. The data contain 130,000 or so distinct CDR3 sequences, 6.5% to 9% of them singletons. Sequencing was done on a sample of blood, either unsorted or a sorted T cell fraction (not recorded which). The receptors were sampled from a male donor with ankylosing spondylitis or in good health (not recorded which).

As to this clonotype: Since a much larger clone is just one base distant, this may be a read error. The chain recombines TRBV7-3 with TRBJ2-1; TRBD2 agrees at 8 bases. The CDR3 has 16 residues. Trimming at V came to 1 base and at J to 5 bases, leaving 7 bases not matched to a gene. Germline lookup yields CDR1 SGHTA and CDR2 FQGTGA. The CDR3 loop is CASSLSQTSAHNEQFF. The CDR3 DNA reads as TGTGCCAGCAGCTTAAGTCAGACTAGCGCCCACAATGAGCAGTTCTTC.

This clonotype occurred many times. The chain uses TRBV20-1 and TRBJ2-3; 10 bases match TRBD2. CDR3 size: 15 residues. Germline assignment: CDR1 DFQATT and CDR2 SNEGSKA (reference sequence). The J segment lost 6 bases and the V segment lost 5 bases, leaving 11 bases of the junction unmatched. The CDR3 DNA is TGCAGTGCTTCCCACAGCGGGGGGGGCGCCGATACGCAGTATTTT. Amino acid sequence: CSASHSGGGADTQYF.

This clonotype showed up many times. This chain uses TRBV3-1 with TRBJ2-7; 9 nucleotides match TRBD1. The CDR3 consists of 14 residues. The junction had 4 bases not matched to a gene; V was cut back by 4 bases and J by 3 bases. Germline CDR1 is LGHDT and CDR2 is YNNKEL (reference sequence). The CDR3: CASSLRGQGYEQYF. The CDR3 nucleotides read TGTGCCAGCAGCCTAAGGGGACAGGGCTACGAGCAGTACTTC.

This clonotype has at least ten counts. V gene TRBV18 combines with J gene TRBJ2-7, with D perhaps assigned TRBD1 or TRBD2 (6 bases each). The CDR3 is 14 residues long. Germline loops: CDR1 KGHSH, CDR2 LQKENI. V lost 2 bases and J lost 5, with 13 bases in between. CDR3 DNA sequence: TGTGCCAGCTCACCAAGGGGGGCTCGGGACGAGCAGTACTTC. Translating it yields CASSPRGARDEQYF. The full variable domain, with the rest looked up from reference TRBV18 and TRBJ2-7, is NAGVMQNPRHLVRRRGQEARLRCSPMKGHSHVYWYRQLPEEGLKFMVYLQKENIIDESGMPKERFSAEFPKEGPSILRIQQVVRGDSAAYFCASSPRGARDEQYFGPGTRLTVT.

This clonotype was counted at least ten times. The chain recombines TRBV10-3 with TRBJ2-7, with 8 bases matching TRBD2. V shed 8 bases, J shed 5 bases, and the junction held 8 bases outside the gene matches. Germline V gene lookup returns CDR1 ENHRY and CDR2 SYGVKD. This CDR3 comprises 13 residues. The CDR3 nucleotides are TGTGCCATCGGGGAGCGGGAGTCCAACGAGCAGTACTTC. Translation: CAIGERESNEQYF.

This clonotype was seen at least ten times. This rearrangement joins TRBV5-1 to TRBJ1-4, with 7 bases identical to TRBD1. CDR1 and CDR2 (germline): SGHRS, YFSETQ. V shed 0 bases and J 8 bases; nucleotides not matched to a gene: 7. This CDR3 comprises 15 residues. CDR3 region: CASSLVGQPTEKLFF. In DNA, the CDR3 is TGCGCCAGCAGCTTGGTGGGACAGCCGACCGAAAAACTGTTTTTT.

This clonotype turned up a few times. This chain uses TRBV30 with TRBJ1-3; 8 bases are a match to TRBD1. The V segment lost 3 bases and the J segment 4 bases; nucleotides outside the gene matches: 2. This CDR3 has 13 amino acids. Germline values: CDR1 GTSNPN, CDR2 SVGIG (reference sequence). CDR3 bases: TGTGCCTGGAGCCGGACAGGGGGAAACACCATATATTTT. Translation gives CAWSRTGGNTIYF.

This clonotype showed up many times. V and J are TRBV5-1 and TRBJ2-2; D perhaps matches TRBD2 (5 bases). CDR3 length: 14 amino acids. The ends were cut back, 7 bases at V and 1 base at J, with 11 bases in the middle. CDR1 and CDR2 from the germline V gene are SGHRS and YFSETQ. In nucleotides, the CDR3 is TGCGCCAGCGCCCCCGGGGAGAACACCGGGGAGCTGTTTTTT. This encodes CASAPGENTGELFF. Based on the CDR3 plus reference TRBV5-1 and TRBJ2-2, the full variable domain is KAGVTQTPRYLIKTRGQQVTLSCSPISGHRSVSWYQQTPGQGLQFLFEYFSETQRNKGNFPGRFSGRQFSNSRSEMNVSTLELGDSALYLCASAPGENTGELFFGEGSRLTVL.

This clonotype was detected ten times or more. The chain has TRBV18 and TRBJ1-1; weak D call: TRBD1 (5 bases). The CDR3 contains 14 residues. The V end was cut by 2 bases, the J end by 4 bases, with 11 bases between. The germline gives CDR1 KGHSH, CDR2 LQKENI. This CDR3 is CASSPSLGGTEAFF. The DNA for the CDR3 is TGTGCCAGCTCACCATCATTGGGGGGCACTGAAGCTTTCTTT.

This clonotype was counted at least ten times. This chain links TRBV20-1 with TRBJ1-5, with D maybe TRBD1 (5 bases). This CDR3 region has 14 residues. Germline values: CDR1 DFQATT, CDR2 SNEGSKA (reference sequence). V was shortened by 3 bases and J by 4 bases, with 13 bases between the two germline ends. In DNA form, the CDR3 reads TGCAGTGCTAGTCTCGGGGCACCAAATCAGCCCCAGCATTTT. It specifies CSASLGAPNQPQHF.

There are many counts of this clonotype. The V gene is TRBV12-3 or TRBV12-4, the J gene TRBJ2-1; 11 nucleotides line up with TRBD2. The CDR3 is 15 residues long. J lost 3 bases, V lost 6 bases, and 4 bases had no gene match. Here the CDR3 reads CASSLTSGNYNEQFF. The CDR3 DNA reads as TGTGCCAGCAGCCTGACTAGCGGGAACTACAATGAGCAGTTCTTC.

This clonotype was seen at least ten times. The chain recombines TRBV11-2 with TRBJ2-7; 14 nucleotides align to TRBD2. The germline gives CDR1 SGHAT, CDR2 FQNNGV. This CDR3 is built from 19 residues. V gave up 5 bases and J gave up 0 bases; unmatched junction bases: 12. Here the CDR3 reads CASSPRVSGTSGSSYEQYF. The CDR3 DNA reads TGTGCCAGCAGCCCTAGGGTATCGGGGACTAGCGGGAGCTCCTACGAGCAGTACTTC.

This clonotype was counted many times. The chain combines TRBV28 with TRBJ1-5, with D hard to call. Trimming stripped 5 bases from V and 1 base from J, with 9 bases between. CDR1 is MDHEN and CDR2 is SYDVKM in the germline V gene. The CDR3 extends over 14 amino acids. This CDR3 is CASSMRPSNQPQHF. The DNA for the CDR3 is TGTGCCAGCAGTATGAGACCGAGCAATCAGCCCCAGCATTTT.

At least ten counts were recorded for this clonotype. The chain uses TRBV2 and TRBJ2-7, with 7 bases identical to TRBD2. CDR3 length equals 14 residues. After removal of 6 bases from V and 6 bases from J, the junction contained 11 bases not matched to a gene. Germline values: CDR1 SNHLY, CDR2 FYNNEI. CDR3 loop: CASRAKTSLGEQYF. The CDR3, as DNA: TGTGCCAGCAGGGCAAAGACTAGCCTAGGCGAGCAGTACTTC. The whole variable domain, remainder taken from reference TRBV2 and TRBJ2-7, is EPEVTQTPSHQVTQMGQEVILRCVPISNHLYFYWYRQILGQKVEFLVSFYNNEISEKSEIFDDQFSVERPDGSNFTLKIRSTKLEDSAMYFCASRAKTSLGEQYFGPGTRLTVT.

In its sample, this clonotype was seen a few times. The junction does not match germline at one end; this may be a read error. The chain employs TRBV20-1 and TRBJ2-3, with TRBD2 identical over 7 bases. From germline, CDR1 is DFQATT and CDR2 SNEGSKA (reference sequence). This CDR3 contains 15 residues. The CDR3 here is CSARPGGRGTDTQYF. The CDR3 DNA reads TGCAGCGCTAGGCCGGGGGGAAGGGGCACAGATACGCAGTATTTT.

At least ten counts were recorded for this clonotype. V is TRBV29-1 and J is TRBJ2-7, with 9 positions matching TRBD1. J was trimmed by 3 bases and V by 7 bases; bases with no gene match: 13. Germline V lookup: CDR1 SQVTM, CDR2 ANQGSEA. This CDR3 comprises 15 residues. This chain's CDR3 is CSAEYTGTGIYEQYF. DNA of the CDR3: TGCAGCGCGGAGTACACCGGGACAGGGATCTACGAGCAGTACTTC.

This clonotype was seen only a few times. The V and J genes are TRBV29-1 and TRBJ2-7; D gene ambiguous. V lost 4 bases and J 5 bases, leaving 12 bases between the germline ends. Germline V gives CDR1 SQVTM, CDR2 ANQGSEA. CDR3 size: 12 residues. The CDR3 region has the DNA TGCAGCGTTGTCAGCGTCTGGGACGAGCAGTACTTC. It codes for CSVVSVWDEQYF.